This T cell receptor (beta chain) was documented in a study of shared clonotypes between healthy human individuals. Deletions cut 4 bases from V and 4 bases from J, with 13 bases between. The germline CDR1 and CDR2 sequences are ENHRY and SYGVKD. CDR3 size: 15 residues. Worth noting for this clone: Other nucleotide sequences in the sample specify the same CDR3.

Method: immunoSEQ multiplex PCR; TCRdb's copy keeps in-frame clones and lacks some. Here the sample spans 2 million to 2.5 million clones, about 92% being singletons. Sequenced sample: naive CD4+ T cells from PBMCs. Subset specified: CD45RA+ positively selected. This clonotype was obtained from a man younger than 35 in good health. Some clones in this sample may be carry-over from other donors' samples. The chain couples TRBV10-3 to TRBJ2-2; D is possibly TRBD1 or TRBD2 (5 bases each). The CDR3 loop is CAISVGDRGTGELFF. DNA for the CDR3: TGTGCCATCAGTGTGGGGGATCGTGGCACCGGGGAGCTGTTTTTT.